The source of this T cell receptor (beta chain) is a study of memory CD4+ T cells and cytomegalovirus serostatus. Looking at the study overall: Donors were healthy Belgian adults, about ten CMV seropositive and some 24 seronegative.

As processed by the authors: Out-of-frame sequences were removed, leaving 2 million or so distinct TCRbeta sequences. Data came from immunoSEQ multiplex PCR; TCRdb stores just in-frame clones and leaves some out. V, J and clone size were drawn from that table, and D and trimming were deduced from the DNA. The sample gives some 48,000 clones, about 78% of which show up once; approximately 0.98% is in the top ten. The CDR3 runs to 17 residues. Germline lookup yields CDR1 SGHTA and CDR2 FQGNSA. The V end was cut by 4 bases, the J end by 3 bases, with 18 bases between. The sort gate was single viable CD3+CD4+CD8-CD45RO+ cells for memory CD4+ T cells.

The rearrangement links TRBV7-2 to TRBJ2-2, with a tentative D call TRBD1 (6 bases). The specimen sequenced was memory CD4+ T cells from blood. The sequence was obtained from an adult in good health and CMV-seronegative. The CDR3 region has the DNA TGTGCCAGCAGCTCCCCAAGGGCCAGGGGAGACACCGGGGAGCTGTTTTTT. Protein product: CASSSPRARGDTGELFF.